This record covers a single T cell receptor (beta chain). Its cognate antigen has yet to be identified. No per-base quality is available; no much larger clone lies one base away. For the CD8 naive samples, CD45RO-negative cells were positively selected for CCR7, yielding a CD45RA+CCR7+ population from which TemRA cells were excluded. The donors were healthy, HIV-negative adults with no recently reported acute infections or vaccinations. Every donor was a Caucasian adult residing in Nashville, Tennessee, USA. After blood collection by leukapheresis, PBMCs were isolated using Ficoll-Histopaque density gradient centrifugation and then cryopreserved in the vapor phase of liquid nitrogen. Analytical flow cytometry was used to check the purity and quantity of every magnetically sorted T cell population. From each sorted fraction, genomic DNA was isolated and quantified by UV absorbance on a Nanodrop 2000c.

TCR CDR3 regions were amplified from genomic DNA by multiplex PCR using the deep immunoSEQ assay. For each cell subset, the extracted genomic DNA was distributed evenly across all wells of several immunoSEQ 96-well plates, and each plate served as one replicate. For sorted subsets, approximately 210 ng of genomic DNA, equivalent to 30,000 or so T cell genomes, went into each replicate PCR. Purified libraries were quantified with a Qubit 3.0 fluorometer, sized on a Bioanalyzer 2100, and re-quantified with the KAPA Library Quantification kit. Every immunoSEQ 96-well plate was sequenced on a separate single-read 150-cycle Illumina NextSeq 550 flow cell. As for how the authors treated the data: Because only junctional sequences without quality scores were contained in the immunoSEQ output, filtering matching that applied to full-length reads could not be performed. To assign V/J genes and CDR3, sequences were annotated against IMGT germline references using PyIR, a Python wrapper for IgBLAST v1.9. Reads were filtered out if the reads had weak V/J assignments (E-value above 1e-6), no CDR3, stop codons, out-of-frame junctions, or ambiguous translated residues. V3J clonotypes were defined by identical inferred V gene, J gene, and CDR3 amino acid sequence. The percentage overlap between two repertoires was calculated by dividing the number of shared unique clonotypes by the size of the smaller repertoire. RTK rarefaction, the Chao1 estimator, and Recon v2.1 estimates of unobserved clonotypes were used to assess repertoire richness. Generation probabilities for all TCRbeta clonotypes obtained by the gDNA method from a few donors were computed using OLGA. TCRdb limited this immuneACCESS table to in-frame rearrangements with V and J called. A share of clones is missing; checked studies link under half to unresolved V genes, and the rest is unexplained. That table is the source of V, J and clone size, and D and trimming were worked out from the DNA. A total of around 600,000 clones appear in this sample, about 95% of them only once. The top ten constitute over 0.095% of the sample.

The record originates from a study of shared clonotypes between healthy human individuals (dated by TCRdb to between 2020 and 2021). Notes on the research overall: Two women and a few men aged 18 to 49 years were included in the cohort. Per donor, three plates each were used for CD4 naive and CD4 memory, two for CD8 naive, and one for CD8 memory. Blood TCR repertoires of five healthy adults were deeply sequenced to estimate repertoire size and the extent of clonotype sharing between individuals. To increase sequencing depth and limit assay-specific biases, different laboratories used diverse techniques to prepare libraries and sequence TCR repertoires. Each donor's leukapheresis produced roughly between about 0.8 and 10 billion PBMCs.

The paper's findings and limits, for the study overall: Approximately 5% of naive CD4, 3.5% of naive CD8, about 2.1% of memory CD4, and 0.4% of memory CD8 clonotypes were shared across several donors. Naive subsets generally had larger estimated clonotype richness than memory subsets. Sampling was limited to blood, and TCR repertoires in tissue likely differ from TCR repertoires in blood. Incomplete sequencing was indicated by rarefaction of sorted-subset datasets, despite the large sequencing depth. Higher generation probabilities were observed for clonotypes shared by all four sorted-subset donors than for non-shared clonotypes. Because the study included a small number of donors, the genetic and exposure-history diversity represented was limited. Pairwise subsampling indicated that sequencing depth was expected to affect the degree of clonotype sharing among donors.

Material for sequencing was naive CD8+ T cells sorted from blood. The sample's cell subset or site label, decoded: CD45RA+CCR7+. This sequence originates from a woman under 40 in good health.

The CDR3 has the sequence CASSSWETQYF. The nucleotide sequence is given as TGTGCCAGCAGCTCGTGGGAGACCCAGTACTTC. This chain is built from TRBV7-8 and TRBJ2-5; the D gene lacks a confident call. Its CDR3 holds 11 amino acids, cysteine through phenylalanine. Only the CDR3 DNA stays, 33 bases, in frame from base 1. The germline V gene yields SGHVS for CDR1 and FQNEAQ for CDR2. V drops 4 bases and J drops 5 bases, leaving 5 bases in between.